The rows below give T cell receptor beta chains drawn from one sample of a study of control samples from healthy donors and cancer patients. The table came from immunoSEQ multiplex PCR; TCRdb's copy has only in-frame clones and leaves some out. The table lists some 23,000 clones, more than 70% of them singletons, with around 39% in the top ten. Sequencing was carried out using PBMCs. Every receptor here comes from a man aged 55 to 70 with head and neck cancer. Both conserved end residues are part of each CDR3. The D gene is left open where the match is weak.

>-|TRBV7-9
CASSPSGNQPQHF
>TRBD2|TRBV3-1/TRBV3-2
CASSQDRTGAGGSYEQYF
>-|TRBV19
CASSFRGGADRQPQHF
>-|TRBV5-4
CASSLGSAGVEYGYTF
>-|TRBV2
CASSAQGPNYGYTF
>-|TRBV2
CASPNPYNEQFF
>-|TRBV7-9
CASSSPSTDTQYF
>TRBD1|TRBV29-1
CSVAQGDTEAFF
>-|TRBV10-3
CAISDGGDGLNTEAFF
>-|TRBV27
CASSLWAQGGYGYTF
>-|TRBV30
CAWSVWEDQPQHF
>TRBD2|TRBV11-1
CASKLALSTDTQYF
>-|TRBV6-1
CASSEARGWLASDEQFF
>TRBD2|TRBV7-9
CASSLGTSGTDTQYF
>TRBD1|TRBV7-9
CSSGTGDYEQYF
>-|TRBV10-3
CAISESRERGEKLFF